Sequencing of this TCR beta chain was carried out in a study of human T cells and chemical hapten exposure. Study in general: Skin on the upper inner arm, approximately 2 cm by approximately 2 cm in size, was sensitized with 2% DPC. Diphenylcyclopropenone was administered weekly to the scalp of patients throughout the approximately 24-week study.

TCRdb reanalysed the RACE reads using MiXCR and keeps one entry per CDR3 protein. The profile shows 85,000 to 100,000 distinct CDR3 sequences, 25% to 35% of them singletons. Time point indicated: patch test 3, about 24 weeks after DPC sensitization. Stated treatment: therapeutic diphenylcyclopropenone sensitization with weekly scalp DPC. Samples of blood were obtained prior to the application of each patch test. This clonotype was picked up a small number of times. The sequence came from a man in his forties with alopecia areata. Some clones in this sample may be carry-over from other donors' samples. The source was whole blood, collected in connection with sensitization to the hapten diphenylcyclopropenone (DPC).

The CDR3: CASSHRLTRGIQETQYF. For the CDR3, the DNA is TGTGCCAGCAGTCACCGACTAACACGGGGAATCCAAGAGACCCAGTACTTC. This chain connects TRBV12-3 or TRBV12-4 to TRBJ2-5; D may be TRBD2 (5 bases). The V end lost 5 bases, the J end lost 1 base, and 20 bases lay between the germline ends. This CDR3 is built from 17 residues.